The 24 T cell receptor beta chains below come from one sample, sequenced in a study of blood T cell repertoires in COVID-19 (dated by TCRdb to about 2020). Libraries were prepared through the immunoSEQ multiplex PCR assay. The clones in this table, taken by TCRdb from immuneACCESS, are in-frame only. Not every clone is retained; where verified, under half of the shortfall comes from an unresolved V gene, and the cause of the rest is unknown. The sample records some 270,000 clones, about 85% of which are singletons. The biggest ten clones account for 0.87% of the sample. The sequenced material came from peripheral blood. The receptor source for this set is a human donor with COVID-19, enrolled during active disease. The donor label of this sample is uncertain.

V and J are TRBV20-1 and TRBJ1-2, with TRBD1 as a possible D gene (5 bases). Germline CDR1 DFQATT, CDR2 SNEGSKA (reference sequence). CDR3 size: 11 residues. V shed 1 base and J shed 12 bases, with 12 bases lying between them. CDR3 sequence reads: CSARGGEPHTF. In DNA form, the CDR3 reads TGCAGTGCTAGAGGGGGGGAACCCCACACCTTC.

V gene TRBV5-1 combines with J gene TRBJ2-4; tentatively, D is TRBD1 (6 bases). CDR1 is SGHRS, CDR2 YFSETQ, per germline. The V end lost 2 bases, the J end lost 6 bases, and 15 bases lay between the germline ends. The CDR3 runs to 15 residues. The CDR3 reads CASSFTQGGGNIQYF. CDR3 bases: TGCGCCAGCAGCTTTACACAGGGCGGTGGAAACATTCAGTACTTC.

The V and J genes are TRBV27 and TRBJ2-1, with a weak D call TRBD2 (6 bases). This CDR3 comprises 17 residues. Germline CDR1 MNHEY, CDR2 SMNVEV (reference sequence). The ends were cut back, 5 bases at V and 5 bases at J, with 22 bases in the middle. The CDR3 region has the DNA TGTGCCAGCAGTCCGATGTTCGCGACTAGTGGGAACAATGAGCAGTTCTTC. Its translation: CASSPMFATSGNNEQFF.

The rearrangement links TRBV19 to TRBJ1-1, with 7 bases identical to TRBD1. Germline V gene data show CDR1 as LNHDA and CDR2 as SQIVND (reference sequence). CDR3 size: 13 residues. J was trimmed by 5 bases and V by 4 bases; bases with no gene match: 4. This chain's CDR3 is CASSTGTETEAFF. The CDR3 region has the DNA TGTGCCAGTAGTACCGGGACAGAGACTGAAGCTTTCTTT.

V and J are TRBV5-4 and TRBJ2-7; 7 bases line up with TRBD1. Trimming at V came to 1 base and at J to 4 bases, leaving 8 bases not matched to a gene. The CDR3 covers 15 residues. Per the germline V gene, CDR1 is SGHNT and CDR2 is YYREEE (reference sequence). This CDR3 reads CASSLRTGPSYEQYF. The CDR3 nucleotides are TGTGCCAGCAGCTTGAGGACAGGCCCTTCGTACGAGCAGTACTTC.

The chain recombines TRBV6-4 with TRBJ2-7, with 12 bases fitting TRBD1. The CDR3 covers 15 residues. Looked up from germline, CDR1 is MRHNA and CDR2 is SNTAGT. The junction had 10 bases not matched to a gene; V was cut back by 9 bases and J by 4 bases. The CDR3 DNA is TGTGCCAGATCCCCGGGACAGGGGGCACGTTACGAGCAGTACTTC. The encoded protein is CARSPGQGARYEQYF.

This chain links TRBV10-3 with TRBJ1-1, with D perhaps TRBD1 (6 bases). Germline CDR1 reads ENHRY; CDR2 reads SYGVKD. Trimming removed 7 bases from V and 1 base from J, with 13 bases in between. This CDR3 comprises 14 residues. As DNA, the CDR3 is TGTGCCATCACCCTGGACAGAGAGAACACTGAAGCTTTCTTT. This translates into CAITLDRENTEAFF.

J is TRBJ1-1 and V is TRBV7-2; D is unresolved. The V gene lost 3 bases and the J gene lost 1 base, with 9 bases spanning the gap. CDR3 length: 14 amino acids. Germline V gene lookup returns CDR1 SGHTA and CDR2 FQGNSA. CDR3 region: CASSLGRGNTEAFF. The CDR3, as DNA: TGTGCCAGCAGCTTGGGCCGTGGGAACACTGAAGCTTTCTTT.

This chain uses TRBV5-4 with TRBJ1-4; a weak D match, TRBD1 (6 bases). The CDR3 contains 16 residues. The germline V and J ends were trimmed by 4 bases and 0 bases, with 13 bases remaining between them. Germline CDR1 is SGHNT and CDR2 is YYREEE (reference sequence). The CDR3, as DNA: TGTGCCAGCAGCGACCAACAGGGAGCAACTAATGAAAAACTGTTTTTT. This translates into CASSDQQGATNEKLFF.

This clone showed up just once. The chain uses TRBV6-1 and TRBJ1-1, with a weak D call TRBD1 (5 bases). The CDR3 runs 15 residues. Germline CDR1 reads MNHNS; CDR2 reads SASEGT. The V and J ends lost 0 bases and 4 bases respectively, with 12 bases between them. The CDR3 spells CASSEAQGPGTEAFF. DNA for the CDR3: TGTGCCAGCAGTGAAGCGCAGGGTCCGGGCACTGAAGCTTTCTTT.

V is TRBV28 and J is TRBJ1-2, with D possibly matching TRBD1 (5 bases). Trimming took off 8 bases at V and 6 bases at J, with 19 bases between the two ends. Germline V gene data show CDR1 as MDHEN and CDR2 as SYDVKM. The CDR3 covers 14 residues. The CDR3: CASGYAGLEDGYTF. The CDR3 DNA follows: TGTGCCAGCGGCTACGCGGGGCTGGAGGATGGCTACACCTTC.

This rearrangement joins TRBV5-1 to TRBJ2-3; tentatively, D is TRBD1 (6 bases). The V gene's germline CDR1 is SGHRS and CDR2 YFSETQ. The CDR3 sequence is 14 residues long. V was pared by 4 bases and J by 2 bases, with 11 bases between. CDR3 in DNA: TGCGCCAGCAGCCCAGGACAGTACACAGATACGCAGTATTTT. Translating it yields CASSPGQYTDTQYF.

The rearrangement uses TRBV28 and TRBJ1-2, with D perhaps matching TRBD1 (6 bases). Trimming took off 7 bases at V and 4 bases at J, with 13 bases between the two ends. Per the germline V gene, CDR1 is MDHEN and CDR2 is SYDVKM. The CDR3 sequence is 13 residues long. The CDR3 DNA is TGTGCCAGCACCAACAGGGAGGGCTATGGCTACACCTTC. This encodes CASTNREGYGYTF.

The chain carries TRBV7-9 and TRBJ2-5, with D possibly matching TRBD2 (6 bases). The CDR3 extends over 15 amino acids. The germline gives CDR1 SEHNR, CDR2 FQNEAQ (reference sequence). The V and J ends lost 5 bases and 5 bases respectively, with 18 bases between them. CDR3 residues: CASSPPGGRQETQYF. DNA for the CDR3: TGTGCCAGCAGCCCCCCCGGAGGGCGGCAGGAGACCCAGTACTTC.

The gene calls are TRBV19 and TRBJ2-2; 9 nucleotides line up with TRBD1. CDR3 length equals 15 residues. V was pared by 3 bases and J by 7 bases, with 6 bases of the junction left unmatched. Germline values: CDR1 LNHDA, CDR2 SQIVND (reference sequence). DNA for the CDR3: TGTGCCAGTAGTATCCTACAGGGGGCTGGCGGGGAGCTGTTTTTT. Protein sequence: CASSILQGAGGELFF.

The chain employs TRBV18 and TRBJ2-2; D unclear. Deletions cut 3 bases from V and 2 bases from J, with 7 bases between. Germline values: CDR1 KGHSH, CDR2 LQKENI. The CDR3 is made up of 14 amino acids. The CDR3 DNA reads as TGTGCCAGCTCACCGGAGCGAAACACCGGGGAGCTGTTTTTT. It encodes CASSPERNTGELFF. The whole variable domain, filled in from reference TRBV18 and TRBJ2-2, reads NAGVMQNPRHLVRRRGQEARLRCSPMKGHSHVYWYRQLPEEGLKFMVYLQKENIIDESGMPKERFSAEFPKEGPSILRIQQVVRGDSAAYFCASSPERNTGELFFGEGSRLTVL.

The chain joins TRBV28 to TRBJ1-1; no reliable D call. The germline V and J ends were trimmed by 4 bases and 5 bases, with 8 bases remaining between them. Germline values: CDR1 MDHEN, CDR2 SYDVKM. This CDR3 contains 12 residues. The CDR3 here is CASSWQDTEAFF. Written as DNA, the CDR3 is TGTGCCAGCAGTTGGCAGGATACTGAAGCTTTCTTT.

This chain uses TRBV2 with TRBJ2-5; D is uncertain. The CDR3 spans 13 residues. CDR1 SNHLY and CDR2 FYNNEI come from the germline V gene. V was cut by 7 bases and J by 1 base, with 10 bases left in between. Here the CDR3 DNA reads TGTGCCAGCAATCCCGTATTCCAAGAGACCCAGTACTTC. Amino acids: CASNPVFQETQYF.

V usage is TRBV20-1 and J usage is TRBJ1-2; tentatively, D is TRBD1 (5 bases). Germline lookup yields CDR1 DFQATT and CDR2 SNEGSKA (reference sequence). Trimming removed 0 bases from V and 13 bases from J, with 12 bases in between. The CDR3 has 11 residues. DNA for the CDR3: TGCAGTGCTAGAGATTCCTACAGGTTCACCTTC. As protein: CSARDSYRFTF.

The chain employs TRBV9 and TRBJ1-6; 8 nucleotides match TRBD1. The CDR3 consists of 15 residues. Germline loops: CDR1 SGDLS, CDR2 YYNGEE. Trimming cost V 4 bases and J 8 bases; bases outside gene matches: 8. CDR3 sequence: CASSSGQGDHSPLHF. DNA for the CDR3: TGTGCCAGCAGCTCCGGACAGGGTGATCATTCACCCCTCCACTTT.

V and J are TRBV2 and TRBJ1-3; possible D gene TRBD1, 5 bases. From germline, CDR1 is SNHLY and CDR2 FYNNEI. V lost 7 bases to trimming and J lost 7 bases, with 11 bases between them. CDR3 length: 12 amino acids. The CDR3 loop reads CASTPGGNTIYF. Here the CDR3 DNA reads TGTGCCAGCACCCCTGGGGGGAACACCATATATTTT.

The chain is built from TRBV7-8 and TRBJ1-5; D is perhaps TRBD1 (6 bases). V dropped 3 bases and J dropped 3 bases, with 9 bases sitting between them. Germline-derived CDR1 and CDR2 are SGHVS and FQNEAQ. The CDR3 totals 14 residues. CDR3 DNA sequence: TGTGCCAGCAGCTTGGACAGACTCAATCAGCCCCAGCATTTT. It codes for CASSLDRLNQPQHF.

In this sample, this clone turned up a few times. The rearrangement links TRBV19 to TRBJ2-7; TRBD1 is a possible D gene (5 bases). Between the trimmed V and J ends, which lost 5 bases and 2 bases, there was a span of 19 bases. The CDR3 has 16 residues. Per germline, CDR1 LNHDA and CDR2 SQIVND (reference sequence). CDR3 DNA sequence: TGTGCCAGTAGTCCCTCCCTGAGACAGTACACCTACGAGCAGTACTTC. Its protein is CASSPSLRQYTYEQYF.

Note on this clone: Different DNA sequences within this sample yield the same CDR3. V gene TRBV30 combines with J gene TRBJ2-3; 7 bases fit TRBD2. Germline assignment: CDR1 GTSNPN and CDR2 SVGIG (reference sequence). The junction had 5 bases not matched to a gene; V was cut back by 0 bases and J by 5 bases. The CDR3 has 14 amino acids. CDR3 DNA: TGTGCCTGGAGTGTAGGAGGGAGGGGAGATACGCAGTATTTT. It specifies CAWSVGGRGDTQYF. The entire variable domain, with the rest obtained from reference TRBV30 and TRBJ2-3, is as follows: SQTIHQWPATLVQPVGSPLSLECTVEGTSNPNLYWYRQAAGRGLQLLFYSVGIGQISSEVPQNLSASRPQDRQFILSSKKLLLSDSGFYLCAWSVGGRGDTQYFGPGTRLTVL.